The 8 T cell receptor beta chains below come from one sample, sequenced in a study of beta chain features in type 1 diabetes. The whole isolated RNA underwent reverse transcription, so sequencing captured expressed TCRB transcripts. Produced via immunoSEQ multiplex PCR; TCRdb's table is partial and in-frame only. In the table there are roughly 250,000 clones, 9% to 10% of which are singletons. Material for sequencing was naive CD4+ T cells from blood. These receptors all stem from a woman in her late teens or twenties in good health.

This clone showed up just a few times. J is TRBJ1-3 and V is TRBV20-1, with a weak D call TRBD1 (6 bases). There are 11 residues in the CDR3. The germline V gene encodes CDR1 DFQATT and CDR2 SNEGSKA (reference sequence). The CDR3 DNA reads TGCGGCGCGGACAGTGGAAACACCATATATTTT. Residues: CGADSGNTIYF.

This clone was detected a few times. The V and J genes are TRBV5-4 and TRBJ2-5; D perhaps matches TRBD2 (7 bases). The V end was cut by 4 bases, the J end by 5 bases, with 18 bases between. The CDR3 runs 15 residues. Looked up from germline, CDR1 is SGHNT and CDR2 is YYREEE (reference sequence). The CDR3 sequence: CASSPGIGGGETQYF. CDR3 sequence (DNA): TGTGCCAGCAGCCCGGGGATCGGCGGGGGCGAGACCCAGTACTTC.

The chain combines TRBV21-1 with TRBJ2-2; the D call in the table, TRBD1, was not verified against the DNA. TRBV21-1 is an annotated pseudogene. This CDR3 region has 16 residues. CDR3 bases: TGTGCCAGCAGCAACAATATAAGGGGGTCCGCCGGGGAGCTGTTTTTT. This translates into CASSNNIRGSAGELFF.

This clone appeared many times. The V gene is TRBV7-2, the J gene TRBJ2-6; D call uncertain. V lost 4 bases, J lost 0 bases, and 4 bases lay in between. The CDR3 is made up of 14 amino acids. From germline, CDR1 is SGHTA and CDR2 FQGNSA. This CDR3 is CASSSFSGANVLTF. The CDR3 coding sequence is TGTGCCAGCAGCTCATTCTCTGGGGCCAACGTCCTGACTTTC.

The chain couples TRBV20-1 to TRBJ1-4; D unresolved. The germline V gene encodes CDR1 DFQATT and CDR2 SNEGSKA (reference sequence). CDR3 size: 11 residues. The V end lost 7 bases, the J end lost 3 bases, and 6 bases lay between the germline ends. The CDR3, as DNA: TGCAGTGGAGCTTCTAATGAAAAACTGTTTTTT. Translation: CSGASNEKLFF.

There are a few counts of this clone. The chain uses TRBV2 and TRBJ2-3; 14 bases are shared with TRBD2. CDR1 is SNHLY, CDR2 FYNNEI, per germline. This CDR3 is 17 amino acids long. The V gene end was trimmed by 6 bases and the J gene end by 4 bases; junction bases not matched to a gene: 9. The CDR3 protein is CASRRLAGGLVSDTQYF. The CDR3 bases are TGTGCCAGCAGGAGACTAGCGGGAGGGCTCGTATCAGATACGCAGTATTTT.

This clone was counted between two and nine times. This chain connects TRBV6-1 to TRBJ1-2; D is perhaps TRBD1 (5 bases). The V and J ends lost 6 bases and 8 bases respectively, with 19 bases between them. This CDR3 has 14 residues. Germline loops: CDR1 MNHNS, CDR2 SASEGT. For the CDR3, the DNA is TGTGCCAGCAGGCGGGGGGGAGGCTTGTTCGGCTACACCTTC. Residues: CASRRGGGLFGYTF.

A few counts support this clone. The chain couples TRBV29-1 to TRBJ2-1; 13 positions match TRBD2. V lost 7 bases, J lost 7 bases, and 13 bases stayed unmatched. Germline V gene data show CDR1 as SQVTM and CDR2 as ANQGSEA. This CDR3 region has 16 residues. The CDR3 protein is CSASRTSGGRGNEQFF. The CDR3, as DNA: TGCAGCGCCAGCAGGACTAGCGGGGGCCGGGGGAATGAGCAGTTCTTC.